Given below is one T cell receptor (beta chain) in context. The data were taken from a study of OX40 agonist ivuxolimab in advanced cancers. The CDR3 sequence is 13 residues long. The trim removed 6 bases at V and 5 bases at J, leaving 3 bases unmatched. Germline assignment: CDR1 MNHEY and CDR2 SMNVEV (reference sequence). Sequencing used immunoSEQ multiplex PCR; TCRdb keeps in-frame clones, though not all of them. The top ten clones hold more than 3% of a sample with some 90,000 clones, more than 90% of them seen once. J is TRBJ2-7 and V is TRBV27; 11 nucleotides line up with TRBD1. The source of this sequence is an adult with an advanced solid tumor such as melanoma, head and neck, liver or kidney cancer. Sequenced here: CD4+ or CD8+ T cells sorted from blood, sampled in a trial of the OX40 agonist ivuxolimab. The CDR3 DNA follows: TGTGCCAGCAGGGGACAGGGGGTCAACGAGCAGTACTTC. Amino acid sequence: CASRGQGVNEQYF.